This T cell receptor beta chain emerged from a study of cytomegalovirus exposure and HLA in healthy donors. Overall study context: Unique TCR beta sequences numbering some 110 million came from about 180 million T cells in an earlier analysis. The early release's HLA-typed donors yielded 65 million to 85 million unique TCRs. Study conclusions and caveats: The HLA-A and HLA-B alleles of most subjects were reportedly predicted accurately from TCR beta sequences.

When sampled, the donors appeared nominally healthy, though they likely had unrecorded immune exposures. PCR employed 60 Vbeta and 13 Jbeta primers. Only in-frame clones appear in the TCRdb table, and some are missing; sequencing was by immunoSEQ multiplex PCR. Among about 200,000 clones listed, 75% to 85% were seen once. Trimming cost V 7 bases and J 3 bases; bases outside gene matches: 5. Germline V gene sequence: CDR1 SNHLY, CDR2 FYNNEI. This CDR3 spans 15 amino acids. Comments on this clone: Its antigen is currently unknown.

This clonotype originated in a woman aged 45 to 65 in good health and CMV-seronegative. The chain uses TRBV2 and TRBJ2-2; 10 bases line up with TRBD2. The sample comprised PBMCs. The CDR3 DNA sequence: TGTGCCAGCACCCTACTAGCGGGGTACACCGGGGAGCTGTTTTTT. It translates to CASTLLAGYTGELFF. Combining the CDR3 with reference TRBV2 and TRBJ2-2 gives the whole variable domain EPEVTQTPSHQVTQMGQEVILRCVPISNHLYFYWYRQILGQKVEFLVSFYNNEISEKSEIFDDQFSVERPDGSNFTLKIRSTKLEDSAMYFCASTLLAGYTGELFFGEGSRLTVL.